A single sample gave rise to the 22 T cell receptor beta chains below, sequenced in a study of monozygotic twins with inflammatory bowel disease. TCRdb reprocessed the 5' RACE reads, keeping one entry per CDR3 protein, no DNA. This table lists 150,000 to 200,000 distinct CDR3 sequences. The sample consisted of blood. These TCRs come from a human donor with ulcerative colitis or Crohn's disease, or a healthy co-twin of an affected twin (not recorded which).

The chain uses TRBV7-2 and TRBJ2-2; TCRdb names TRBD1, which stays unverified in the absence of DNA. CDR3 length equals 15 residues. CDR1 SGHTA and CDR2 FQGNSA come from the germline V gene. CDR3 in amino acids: CASSPPMGADGELFF. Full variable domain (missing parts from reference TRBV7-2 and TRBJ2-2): GAGVSQSPSNKVTEKGKDVELRCDPISGHTALYWYRQSLGQGLEFLIYFQGNSAPDKSGLPSDRFSAERTGGSVSTLTIQRTQQEDSAVYLCASSPPMGADGELFFGEGSRLTVL.

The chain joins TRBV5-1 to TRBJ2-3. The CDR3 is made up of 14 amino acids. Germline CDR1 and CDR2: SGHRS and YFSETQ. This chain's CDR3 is CASSLASGADTQYF.

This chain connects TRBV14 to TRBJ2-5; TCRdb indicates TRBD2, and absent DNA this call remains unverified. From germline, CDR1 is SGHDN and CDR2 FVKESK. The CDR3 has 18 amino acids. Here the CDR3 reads CASSQGTLARGVQETQYF. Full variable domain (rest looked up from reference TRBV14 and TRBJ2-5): EAGVTQFPSHSVIEKGQTVTLRCDPISGHDNLYWYRRVMGKEIKFLLHFVKESKQDESGMPNNRFLAERTGGTYSTLKVQPAELEDSGVYFCASSQGTLARGVQETQYFGPGTRLLVL.

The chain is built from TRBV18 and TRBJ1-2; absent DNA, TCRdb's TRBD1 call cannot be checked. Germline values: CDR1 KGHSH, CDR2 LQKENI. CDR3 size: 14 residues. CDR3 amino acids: CASSPPPGNYGYTF. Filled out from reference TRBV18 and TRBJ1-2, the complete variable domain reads NAGVMQNPRHLVRRRGQEARLRCSPMKGHSHVYWYRQLPEEGLKFMVYLQKENIIDESGMPKERFSAEFPKEGPSILRIQQVVRGDSAAYFCASSPPPGNYGYTFGSGTRLTVV.

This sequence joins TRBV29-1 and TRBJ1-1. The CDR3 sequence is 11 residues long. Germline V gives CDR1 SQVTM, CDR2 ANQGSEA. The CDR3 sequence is CSVGTAAEAFF. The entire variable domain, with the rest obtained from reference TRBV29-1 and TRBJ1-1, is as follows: SAVISQKPSRDICQRGTSLTIQCQVDSQVTMMFWYRQQPGQSLTLIATANQGSEATYESGFVIDKFPISRPNLTFSTLTVSNMSPEDSSIYLCSVGTAAEAFFGQGTRLTVV.

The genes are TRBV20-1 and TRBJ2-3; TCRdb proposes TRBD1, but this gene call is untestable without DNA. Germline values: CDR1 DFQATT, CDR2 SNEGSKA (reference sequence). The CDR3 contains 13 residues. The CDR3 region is CSARQASTDTQYF.

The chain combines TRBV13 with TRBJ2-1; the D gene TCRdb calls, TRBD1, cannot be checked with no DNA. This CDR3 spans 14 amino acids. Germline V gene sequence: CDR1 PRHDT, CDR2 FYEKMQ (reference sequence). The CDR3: CASSIRTAYNEQFF. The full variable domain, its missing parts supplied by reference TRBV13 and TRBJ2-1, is AAGVIQSPRHLIKEKRETATLKCYPIPRHDTVYWYQQGPGQDPQFLISFYEKMQSDKGSIPDRFSAQQFSDYHSELNMSSLELGDSALYFCASSIRTAYNEQFFGPGTRLTVL.

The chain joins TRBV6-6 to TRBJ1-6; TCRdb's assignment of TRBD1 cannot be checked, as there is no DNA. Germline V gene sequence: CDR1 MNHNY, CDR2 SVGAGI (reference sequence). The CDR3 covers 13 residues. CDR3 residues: CASSYDRGSPLHF.

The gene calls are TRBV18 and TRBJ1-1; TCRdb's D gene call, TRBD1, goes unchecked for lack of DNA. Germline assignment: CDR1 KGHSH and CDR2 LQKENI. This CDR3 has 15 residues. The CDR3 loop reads CASSPTAAMNTEAFF.

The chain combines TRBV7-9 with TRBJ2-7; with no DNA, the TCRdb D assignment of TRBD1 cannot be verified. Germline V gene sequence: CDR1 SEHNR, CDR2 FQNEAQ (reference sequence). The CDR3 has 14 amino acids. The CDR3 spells CASSSWTGHYEQYF.

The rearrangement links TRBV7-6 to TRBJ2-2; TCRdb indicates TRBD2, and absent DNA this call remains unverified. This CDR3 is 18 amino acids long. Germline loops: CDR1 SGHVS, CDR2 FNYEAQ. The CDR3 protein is CASSLAGLAGGPTGELFF.

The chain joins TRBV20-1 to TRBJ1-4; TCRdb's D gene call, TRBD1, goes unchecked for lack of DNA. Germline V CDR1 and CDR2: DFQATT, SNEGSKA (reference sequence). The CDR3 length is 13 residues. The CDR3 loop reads CSARTGGFEKLFF.

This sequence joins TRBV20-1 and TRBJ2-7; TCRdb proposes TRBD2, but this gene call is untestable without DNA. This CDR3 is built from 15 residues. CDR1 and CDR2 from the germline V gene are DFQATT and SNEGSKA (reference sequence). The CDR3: CSAAALPDRSYEQYF.

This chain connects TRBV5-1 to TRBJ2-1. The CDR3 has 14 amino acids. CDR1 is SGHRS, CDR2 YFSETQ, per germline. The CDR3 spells CASRDLDLYNEQFF.

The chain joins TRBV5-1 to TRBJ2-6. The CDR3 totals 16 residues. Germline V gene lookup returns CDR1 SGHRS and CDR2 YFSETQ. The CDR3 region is CASSLAIRGGANVLTF.

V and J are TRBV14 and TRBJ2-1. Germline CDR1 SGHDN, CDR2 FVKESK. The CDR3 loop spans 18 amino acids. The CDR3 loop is CASSQVVRGLSSYNEQFF.

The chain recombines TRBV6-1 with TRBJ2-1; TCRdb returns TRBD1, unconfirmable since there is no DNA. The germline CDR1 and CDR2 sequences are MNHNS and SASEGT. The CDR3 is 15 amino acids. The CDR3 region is CASTQGPNSYNEQFF.

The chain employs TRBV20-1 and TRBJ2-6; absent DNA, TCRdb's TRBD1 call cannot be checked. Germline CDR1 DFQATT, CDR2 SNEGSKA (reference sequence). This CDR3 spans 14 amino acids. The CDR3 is CSTGTHSGANVLTF.

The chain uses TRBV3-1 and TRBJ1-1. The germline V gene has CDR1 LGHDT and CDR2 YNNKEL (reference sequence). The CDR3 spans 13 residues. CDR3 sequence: CASSPDTNTEAFF.

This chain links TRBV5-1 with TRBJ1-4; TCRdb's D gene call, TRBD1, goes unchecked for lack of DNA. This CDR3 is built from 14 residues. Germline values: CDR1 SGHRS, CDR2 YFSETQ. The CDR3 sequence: CASNIGTCNEKLFF.

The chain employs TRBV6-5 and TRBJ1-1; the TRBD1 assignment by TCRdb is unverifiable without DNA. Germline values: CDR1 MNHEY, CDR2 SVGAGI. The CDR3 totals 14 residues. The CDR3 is CASSYSRSWDSAFF.

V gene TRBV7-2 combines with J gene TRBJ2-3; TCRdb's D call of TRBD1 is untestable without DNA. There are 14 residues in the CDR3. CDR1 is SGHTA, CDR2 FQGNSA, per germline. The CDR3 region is CASSGDRVANTQYF.